This record concerns one T cell receptor (beta chain) sequence. Profiled with immunoSEQ multiplex PCR; TCRdb holds only in-frame clones, not every one. The sample contains 30,000 to 45,000 clones, about 90% of which appear only once. This record belongs to a study of T cell changes during pregnancy in multiple sclerosis. This CDR3 region has 16 residues. V shed 5 bases and J shed 5 bases, with 21 bases lying between them. Germline assignment: CDR1 SGHTA and CDR2 FQGNSA. This chain uses TRBV7-2 with TRBJ2-5, with D possibly being TRBD2 (6 bases). The material was CD4+ T cells from peripheral blood mononuclear cells, obtained before pregnancy. This receptor was obtained from a female donor with multiple sclerosis, enrolled in a pregnancy study. Here the CDR3 DNA reads TGTGCCAGCAGCCCCATTGGGGTCGGGAGCGGGGAGACCCAGTACTTC. It encodes CASSPIGVGSGETQYF.